The present TCR beta chain was sequenced within a study of cytomegalovirus exposure and HLA in healthy donors. Study observations and caveats: Among TCR sequences, most were rare, though some public TCRs appeared in many donors.

In germline, CDR1 is SEHNR, CDR2 FQNEAQ (reference sequence). The CDR3 totals 14 residues. The V end was cut by 7 bases, the J end by 0 bases, with 12 bases between. This clone has just a few counts. The target antigen is unknown. Primers for the PCR totalled 60 Vbeta and 13 Jbeta. Assay used: immunoSEQ multiplex PCR; TCRdb lists only in-frame clones, some missing. The sample shows about 210,000 clones, around four fifths of them seen only once. The chain carries TRBV7-9 and TRBJ1-1, with D unresolved. Sequencing was performed on PBMCs. The TCR comes from a woman between 45 and 60 years old in good health and CMV-seropositive. CDR3 in amino acids: CASTPSRMNTEAFF. The CDR3 coding sequence is TGTGCCAGCACCCCTAGTCGGATGAACACTGAAGCTTTCTTT.